The entry below gives a single T cell receptor (beta chain) sequence along with its context. The antigen is not known. The V end was cut by 6 bases, the J end by 0 bases, with 18 bases between. Germline CDR1 is SQVTM and CDR2 is ANQGSEA. The CDR3 length is 16 residues. The genomic DNA of each subset was split evenly across several immunoSEQ plates. In the authors' methods: For the immunoSEQ data, sequences were junction-only without quality scores, so filtering differed. The method was immunoSEQ multiplex PCR; TCRdb's version includes in-frame clones alone and lacks a portion of them. D and trimming come from the DNA, and the V and J calls and clone size come from that table. The table lists approximately 940,000 clones, roughly 72% of them singletons. This specimen comes from a study of shared clonotypes between healthy human individuals. General study results and limits: Generation probabilities of non-shared clonotypes were lower (relative to those shared by all four donors). Blood alone was sampled, and tissue repertoires likely differ.

The receptor's source is a man between 18 and 29 years old in good health. The V gene is TRBV29-1, the J gene TRBJ2-1; tentatively, D is TRBD1 (5 bases). The sample taken for sequencing was memory CD4+ T cells sorted from blood. Documented subset: CD45RA-negative fraction. In DNA, the CDR3 is TGCAGCGTCGACAGTCGAGTACTGAGCTCCTACAATGAGCAGTTCTTC. Amino acid sequence: CSVDSRVLSSYNEQFF.